These 5 T cell receptor beta chains share one sample of origin, sequenced in a study of blood T cell repertoires in COVID-19. Only in-frame clones appear in the TCRdb table, and some are missing; sequencing was by immunoSEQ multiplex PCR. The repertoire holds roughly 52,000 clones, with about 88% as singletons. What was sequenced was peripheral blood. The receptors were sampled from a man aged 60-69 years with active COVID-19.

In its sample, this clone was seen once. The J gene is TRBJ2-3, the V gene TRBV5-1, with D possibly being TRBD2 (5 bases). V was cut by 4 bases and J by 5 bases, with 11 bases left in between. The length of the CDR3 is 13 residues. The germline V gene encodes CDR1 SGHRS and CDR2 YFSETQ. CDR3 in DNA: TGCGCCAGCAGCATCGGACTCAGAGATACGCAGTATTTT. The encoded protein is CASSIGLRDTQYF.

The chain carries TRBV6-6 and TRBJ2-3; no reliable D call. The CDR3 covers 12 residues. The germline V and J ends were trimmed by 4 bases and 2 bases, with 4 bases remaining between them. Germline assignment: CDR1 MNHNY and CDR2 SVGAGI (reference sequence). CDR3 nucleotide sequence: TGTGCCAGCAGTTCTTTCACAGATACGCAGTATTTT. It is translated as CASSSFTDTQYF.

V and J are TRBV27 and TRBJ2-3; 12 positions match TRBD2. V gave up 3 bases and J gave up 2 bases; unmatched junction bases: 6. Germline V gene data show CDR1 as MNHEY and CDR2 as SMNVEV (reference sequence). The length of the CDR3 is 17 residues. The CDR3 coding sequence is TGTGCCAGCAGTTTCCTTGGGACTAGCGGGCTCACAGATACGCAGTATTTT. Protein sequence: CASSFLGTSGLTDTQYF.

This clone was observed a few times. The rearrangement joins TRBV19 to TRBJ2-7; no definite D call. From germline, CDR1 is LNHDA and CDR2 SQIVND (reference sequence). This CDR3 is 13 amino acids long. V lost 10 bases, J lost 5 bases, and 18 bases lay in between. The CDR3 nucleotides are TGTGCCATAGTCCGGAAGTGGGCGCACGAGCAGTACTTC. The encoded protein is CAIVRKWAHEQYF.

This clone was found a few times. The genes are TRBV25-1 and TRBJ2-2, with 8 nucleotides matching TRBD1. The V segment lost 1 base and the J segment 5 bases; nucleotides outside the gene matches: 6. Per germline, CDR1 MGHDK and CDR2 SYGVNS. The CDR3 covers 16 residues. The CDR3 loop is CASSEFQGARTGELFF. CDR3 DNA sequence: TGTGCCAGCAGTGAATTTCAGGGGGCGCGAACCGGGGAGCTGTTTTTT.